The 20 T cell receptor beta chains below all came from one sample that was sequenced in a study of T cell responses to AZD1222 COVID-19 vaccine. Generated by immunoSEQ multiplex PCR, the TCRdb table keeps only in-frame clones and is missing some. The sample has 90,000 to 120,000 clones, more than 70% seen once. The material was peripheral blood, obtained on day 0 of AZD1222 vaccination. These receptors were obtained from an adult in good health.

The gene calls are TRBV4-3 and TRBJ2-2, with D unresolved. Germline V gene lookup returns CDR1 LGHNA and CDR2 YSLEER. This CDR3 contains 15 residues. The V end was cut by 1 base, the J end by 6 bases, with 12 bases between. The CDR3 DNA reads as TGCGCCAGCAGCCAAGTCGGTGGTCGTTCCGGGGAGCTGTTTTTT. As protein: CASSQVGGRSGELFF.

The CDR3 spells CATSDPAYGYTF. CDR3 sequence (DNA): TGTGCCACCAGTGACCCGGCCTATGGCTACACCTTC. The V and J genes are TRBV24-1 and TRBJ1-2, with D uncertain. Trimming took 4 bases from V and 4 from J, leaving 6 bases between them. The CDR3 covers 12 residues. CDR1 is KGHDR, CDR2 SFDVKD, per germline.

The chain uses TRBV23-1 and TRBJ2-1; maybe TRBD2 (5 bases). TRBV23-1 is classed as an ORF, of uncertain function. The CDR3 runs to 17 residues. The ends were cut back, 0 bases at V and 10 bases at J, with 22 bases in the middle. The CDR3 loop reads CASSQSSGLTEGSEQFF. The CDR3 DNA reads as TGCGCCAGCAGTCAATCTTCCGGGCTAACTGAGGGCTCAGAGCAGTTCTTC.

The CDR3 protein is CASSLRAGGTDTQYF. The CDR3 nucleotides read TGTGCCAGCAGCTTACGAGCGGGAGGCACAGATACGCAGTATTTT. This chain joins TRBV11-3 and TRBJ2-3; 8 positions match TRBD2. This CDR3 contains 15 residues. The junction had 2 bases not matched to a gene; V was cut back by 2 bases and J by 1 base. Germline V lookup: CDR1 SGHNT, CDR2 YENEEA.

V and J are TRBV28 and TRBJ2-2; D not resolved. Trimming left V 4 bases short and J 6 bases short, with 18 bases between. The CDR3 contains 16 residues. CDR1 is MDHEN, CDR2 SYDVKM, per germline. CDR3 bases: TGTGCCAGCAGTTCAGTCAGGAATATTAAACCCGGGGAGCTGTTTTTT. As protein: CASSSVRNIKPGELFF.

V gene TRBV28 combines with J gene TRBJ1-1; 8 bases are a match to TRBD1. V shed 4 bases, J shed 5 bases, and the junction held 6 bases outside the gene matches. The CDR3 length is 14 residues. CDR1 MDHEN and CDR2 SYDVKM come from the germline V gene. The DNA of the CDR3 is TGTGCCAGCAGTTCCAACAGGGGGGGTACTGAAGCTTTCTTT. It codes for CASSSNRGGTEAFF.

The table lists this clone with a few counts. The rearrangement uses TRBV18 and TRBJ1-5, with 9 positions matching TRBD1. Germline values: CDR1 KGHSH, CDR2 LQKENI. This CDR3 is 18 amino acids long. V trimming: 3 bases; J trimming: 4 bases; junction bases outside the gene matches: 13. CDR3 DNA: TGTGCCAGCTCACCTGGGGACAGGGCAACCACTGGGAATCAGCCCCAGCATTTT. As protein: CASSPGDRATTGNQPQHF.

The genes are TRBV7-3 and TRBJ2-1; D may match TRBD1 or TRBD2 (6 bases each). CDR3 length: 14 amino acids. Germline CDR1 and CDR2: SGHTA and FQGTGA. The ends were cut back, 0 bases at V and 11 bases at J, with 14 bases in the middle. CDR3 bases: TGTGCCAGCAGCTTAACGAGTAAGGGGGGTAAGCAGTTCTTC. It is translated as CASSLTSKGGKQFF.

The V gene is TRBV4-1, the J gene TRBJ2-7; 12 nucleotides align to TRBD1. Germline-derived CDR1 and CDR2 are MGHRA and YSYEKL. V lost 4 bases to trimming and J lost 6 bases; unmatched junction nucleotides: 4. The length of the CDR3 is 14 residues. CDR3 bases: TGCGCCAGCAGCCCTCCGGGACAGGGGGCCGAGCAGTACTTC. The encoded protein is CASSPPGQGAEQYF.

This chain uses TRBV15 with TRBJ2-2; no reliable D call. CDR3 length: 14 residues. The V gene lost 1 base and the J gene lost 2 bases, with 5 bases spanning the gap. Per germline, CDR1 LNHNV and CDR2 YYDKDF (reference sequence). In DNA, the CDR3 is TGTGCCACCAGCAGAGGGGGTAACACCGGGGAGCTGTTTTTT. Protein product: CATSRGGNTGELFF.

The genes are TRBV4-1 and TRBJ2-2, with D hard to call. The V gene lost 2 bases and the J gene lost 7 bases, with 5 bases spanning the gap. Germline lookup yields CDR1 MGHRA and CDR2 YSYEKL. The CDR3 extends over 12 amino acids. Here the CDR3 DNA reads TGCGCCAGCAGCCAATTTAACGGGGAGCTGTTTTTT. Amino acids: CASSQFNGELFF.

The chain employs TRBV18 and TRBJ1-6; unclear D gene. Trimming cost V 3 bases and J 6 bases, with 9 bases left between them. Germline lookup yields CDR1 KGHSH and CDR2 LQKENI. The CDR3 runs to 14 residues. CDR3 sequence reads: CASSPIQPNSPLHF. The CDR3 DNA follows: TGTGCCAGCTCACCGATACAGCCTAATTCACCCCTCCACTTT.

As DNA, the CDR3 is TGTGCCAGTACCAAACTTTACAACAATCAGCCCCAGCATTTT. Its translation: CASTKLYNNQPQHF. The genes are TRBV19 and TRBJ1-5; D uncertain. The CDR3 spans 14 residues. V was cut by 7 bases and J by 3 bases, with 13 bases left in between. Per the germline V gene, CDR1 is LNHDA and CDR2 is SQIVND (reference sequence). Full variable domain (rest looked up from reference TRBV19 and TRBJ1-5): DGGITQSPKYLFRKEGQNVTLSCEQNLNHDAMYWYRQDPGQGLRLIYYSQIVNDFQKGDIAEGYSVSREKKESFPLTVTSAQKNPTAFYLCASTKLYNNQPQHFGDGTRLSIL.

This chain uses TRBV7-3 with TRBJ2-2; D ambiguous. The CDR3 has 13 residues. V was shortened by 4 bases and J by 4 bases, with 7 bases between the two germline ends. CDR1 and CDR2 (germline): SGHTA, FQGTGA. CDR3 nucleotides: TGTGCCAGCAGCTCACCGAGCACCGGGGAGCTGTTTTTT. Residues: CASSSPSTGELFF.

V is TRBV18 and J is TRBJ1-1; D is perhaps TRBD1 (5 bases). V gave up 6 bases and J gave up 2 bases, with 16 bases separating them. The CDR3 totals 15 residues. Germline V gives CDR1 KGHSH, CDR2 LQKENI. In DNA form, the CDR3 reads TGTGCCAGCTCCCCCGGGCTTGGGGCTAACACTGAAGCTTTCTTT. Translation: CASSPGLGANTEAFF.

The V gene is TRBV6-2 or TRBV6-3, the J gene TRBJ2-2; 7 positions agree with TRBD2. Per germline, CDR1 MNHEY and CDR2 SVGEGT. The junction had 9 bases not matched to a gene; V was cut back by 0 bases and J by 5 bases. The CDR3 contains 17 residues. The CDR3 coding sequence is TGTGCCAGCAGTTACTCGATTGCGGGAGCTACGACCGGGGAGCTGTTTTTT. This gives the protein CASSYSIAGATTGELFF.

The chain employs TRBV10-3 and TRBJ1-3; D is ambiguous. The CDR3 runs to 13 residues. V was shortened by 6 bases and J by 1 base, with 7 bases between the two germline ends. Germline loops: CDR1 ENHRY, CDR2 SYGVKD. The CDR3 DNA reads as TGTGCCATCAGGCGAGATTCTGGAAACACCATATATTTT. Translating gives CAIRRDSGNTIYF.

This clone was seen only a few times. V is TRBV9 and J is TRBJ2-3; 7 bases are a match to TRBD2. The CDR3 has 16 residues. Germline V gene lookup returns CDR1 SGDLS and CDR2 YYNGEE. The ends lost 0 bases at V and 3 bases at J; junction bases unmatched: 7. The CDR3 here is CASSVEGRVMTDTQYF. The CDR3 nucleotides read TGTGCCAGCAGCGTAGAAGGGAGGGTAATGACAGATACGCAGTATTTT.

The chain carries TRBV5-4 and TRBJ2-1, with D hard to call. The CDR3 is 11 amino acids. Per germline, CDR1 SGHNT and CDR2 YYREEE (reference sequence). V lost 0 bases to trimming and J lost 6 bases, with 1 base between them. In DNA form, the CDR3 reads TGTGCCAGCAGCTTGGCCAATGAGCAGTTCTTC. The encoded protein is CASSLANEQFF.

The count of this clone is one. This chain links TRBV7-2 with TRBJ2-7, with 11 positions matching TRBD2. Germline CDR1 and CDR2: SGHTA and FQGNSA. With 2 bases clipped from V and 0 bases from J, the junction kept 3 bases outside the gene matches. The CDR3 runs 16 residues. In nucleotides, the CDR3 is TGTGCCAGCAGCTTACTAGCGGGAGGACTCTCCTACGAGCAGTACTTC. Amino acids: CASSLLAGGLSYEQYF.